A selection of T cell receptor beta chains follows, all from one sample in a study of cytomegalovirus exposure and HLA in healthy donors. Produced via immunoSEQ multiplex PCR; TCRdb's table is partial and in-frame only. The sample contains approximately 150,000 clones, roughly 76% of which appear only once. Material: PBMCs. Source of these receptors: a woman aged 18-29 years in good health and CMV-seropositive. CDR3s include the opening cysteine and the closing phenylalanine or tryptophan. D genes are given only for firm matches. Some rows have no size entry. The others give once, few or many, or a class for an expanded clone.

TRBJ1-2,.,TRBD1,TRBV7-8,TGTGCCAGCAGCTTAGTCGCCGGGACAGGGAATGGCTACACCTTC,CASSLVAGTGNGYTF
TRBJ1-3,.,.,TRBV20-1,TGCAGTGCCATAACAGGAAACACCATATATTTT,CSAITGNTIYF
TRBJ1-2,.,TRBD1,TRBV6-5,TGTGCCAGCAGTTCCGGGACAGGGGTTGCCTATGGCTACACCTTC,CASSSGTGVAYGYTF
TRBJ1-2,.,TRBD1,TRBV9,TGTGCCAGCAGCACAAATACAGGGGGGGGTGGCTACACCTTC,CASSTNTGGGGYTF
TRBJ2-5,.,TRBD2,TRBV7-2,TGTGCCAGCAGCTCAGCCTGGGACTACATACAAGAGACCCAGTACTTC,CASSSAWDYIQETQYF
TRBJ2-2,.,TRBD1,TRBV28,TGTGCCACACACAGGGGGGACACCGGGGAGCTGTTTTTT,CATHRGDTGELFF
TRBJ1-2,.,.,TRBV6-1,TGTGCCAGCAGTAGGGGACGGGAGGACTCTATGGGCTACACCTTC,CASSRGREDSMGYTF
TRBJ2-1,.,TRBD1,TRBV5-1,TGCGCCAGCAGCTTCCGGGACAGATACAATGAGCAGTTCTTC,CASSFRDRYNEQFF
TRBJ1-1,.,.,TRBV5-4,TGTGCGGGTTTCGTAGGTTTGGGGACAAGCAACACTGAAGCTTTCTTT,CAGFVGLGTSNTEAFF
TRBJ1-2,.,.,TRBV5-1,TGCGCCAGCAGCTTTGCGGGTGGCTATGGCTACACCTTC,CASSFAGGYGYTF
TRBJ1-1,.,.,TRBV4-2,TGTGCCAGCAGCCAGGCCGGGGGGCCAATGAACACTGAAGCTTTCTTT,CASSQAGGPMNTEAFF
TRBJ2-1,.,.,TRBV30,TGTGCCTGGATCTTAGCGGACATTTACAATGAGCAGTTCTTC,CAWILADIYNEQFF
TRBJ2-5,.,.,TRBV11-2,TGTGCCAGCAGCTTAGGGTCAGTGCAAGAGACCCAGTACTTC,CASSLGSVQETQYF
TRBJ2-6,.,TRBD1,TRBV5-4,TGTGCCAGCAGCTTAACAGGGGTGGTGGGGGCCAACGGCCTGACTTTC,CASSLTGVVGANGLTF
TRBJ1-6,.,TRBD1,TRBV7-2,TGTGCCAGCAGCTTAGCGGGACCTGGACAGGGCAATTCACCCCTCCACTTT,CASSLAGPGQGNSPLHF
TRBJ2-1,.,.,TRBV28,TGTGCCAGCAGCCCCGGGGGTGCGCTCATAAATGAGCAGTTCTTC,CASSPGGALINEQFF
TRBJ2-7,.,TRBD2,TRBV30,TGTGCCTGGAGAGGGAAAACGGGACTAGCCGAGCAGTACTTC,CAWRGKTGLAEQYF
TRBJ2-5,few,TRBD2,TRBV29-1,TGCAGCGTTGTTACACTAGCGGGGCAAGAGACCCAGTACTTC,CSVVTLAGQETQYF
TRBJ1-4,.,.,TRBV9,TGTGCCAGCAGCGTAGGTCCCGGGAGGGGGGATGAAAAACTGTTTTTT,CASSVGPGRGDEKLFF
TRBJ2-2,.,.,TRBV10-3,TGTGCCATCAGTGTCCCCGGGGACACCGGGGAGCTGTTTTTT,CAISVPGDTGELFF
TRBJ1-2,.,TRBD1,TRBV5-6,TGTGCCAGCAGTCCACAGACAGGGTCCCTCACCTTC,CASSPQTGSLTF
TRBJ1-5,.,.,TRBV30,TGTGCCTGGAGTCCAGGGAACGGCGGCAATCAGCCCCAGCATTTT,CAWSPGNGGNQPQHF
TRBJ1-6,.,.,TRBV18,TGTGCCAGCTCACTGGGAGGGGGTCGTTCACCCCTCCACTTT,CASSLGGGRSPLHF
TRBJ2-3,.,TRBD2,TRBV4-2,TGTGCCAGCAGCCAATCCGGGACTAGAGAAAACACAGATACGCAGTATTTT,CASSQSGTRENTDTQYF
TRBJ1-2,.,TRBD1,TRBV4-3,TGCGCCAGCAGCCAAGACACAGGGGGAATATTCTATGGCTACACCTTC,CASSQDTGGIFYGYTF
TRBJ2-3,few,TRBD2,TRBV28,TGTGCCAGCAGCCGCACTAGCGAGGGGATGGATACGCAGTATTTT,CASSRTSEGMDTQYF
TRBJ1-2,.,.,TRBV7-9,TGTGCCAGCAGCCAGGCAGTCAGGGGAAGTGGCTACACCTTC,CASSQAVRGSGYTF
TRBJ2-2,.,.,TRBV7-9,TGTGCCAGCAGCTTAATTATCGGGGAGCTGTTTTTT,CASSLIIGELFF
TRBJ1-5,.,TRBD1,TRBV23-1,TGCGCCAGCAGTCACCCCCGGGACAGGGGTCCTGGGCCCCAGCATTTT,CASSHPRDRGPGPQHF
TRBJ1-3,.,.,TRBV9,TGTGCCAGCAGCGTGGGAGGGGCGGGTGGAAACACCATATATTTT,CASSVGGAGGNTIYF
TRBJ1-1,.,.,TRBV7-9,TGTGCCAGCACGCCAAACCGGGGGGGGGCAGGGCTTGAAGCTTTCTTT,CASTPNRGGAGLEAFF
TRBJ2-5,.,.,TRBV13,TGTGCCAGCAGCTCCCAGGGATTAAAAGAGACCCAGTACTTC,CASSSQGLKETQYF
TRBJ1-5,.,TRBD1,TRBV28,TGTGCCAGCAGTTTATTCTTACAGGGGAATCAGCCCCAGCATTTT,CASSLFLQGNQPQHF
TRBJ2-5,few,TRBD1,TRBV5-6,TGTGCCAGCAGCTTCTACCTTGGACAGGTAGAGACCCAGTACTTC,CASSFYLGQVETQYF
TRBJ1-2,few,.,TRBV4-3,TGCGCCAGCAGCCAAGATAGGACAGTTTACTATGGCTACACCTTC,CASSQDRTVYYGYTF
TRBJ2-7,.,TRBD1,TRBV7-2,TGTGCCAGCACCCTGACAGGGAGCTCCTACGAGCAGTACTTC,CASTLTGSSYEQYF
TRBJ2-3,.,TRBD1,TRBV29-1,TGCAGCGCACAACAGGGGTTCACAGATACGCAGTATTTT,CSAQQGFTDTQYF
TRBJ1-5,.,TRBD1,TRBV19,TGTGCCAGTAGTAGGGGGGGACAGGCCTATCAGCCCCAGCATTTT,CASSRGGQAYQPQHF
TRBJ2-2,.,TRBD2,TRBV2,TGTGCCAGCACAACCGGGACTAGCAACACCGGGGAGCTGTTTTTT,CASTTGTSNTGELFF
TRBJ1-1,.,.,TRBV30,TGTGCCTGGAGCCGCACAGTGAACACTGAAGCTTTCTTT,CAWSRTVNTEAFF
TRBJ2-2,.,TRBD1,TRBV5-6,TGTGCCAGCAGCCAGTTGGACAGGTCGAACACCGGGGAGCTGTTTTTT,CASSQLDRSNTGELFF
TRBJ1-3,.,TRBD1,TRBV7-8,TGTGCCAGCAGCTTTACGGACAGGGCTGGAAACACCATATATTTT,CASSFTDRAGNTIYF
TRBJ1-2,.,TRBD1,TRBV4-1,TGCGCCAGCAGCCGAGGACAGGCCGGCTACACCTTC,CASSRGQAGYTF
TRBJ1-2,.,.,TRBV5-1,TGCGCCAGCAGCTTGGAAGGGGATTATCGTGGCTACACCTTC,CASSLEGDYRGYTF
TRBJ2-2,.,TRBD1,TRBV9,TGTGCCAGCAGCGTCGGGACAGGGCCGAACACCGGGGAGCTGTTTTTT,CASSVGTGPNTGELFF
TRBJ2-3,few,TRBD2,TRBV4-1,TGCGCCAGCAGCCCTCGGACTAGCGGGGTCGCAGATACGCAGTATTTT,CASSPRTSGVADTQYF
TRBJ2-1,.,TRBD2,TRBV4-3,TGCGCCAGCAGCCAGACGGGGGGTCTTTACAATGAGCAGTTCTTC,CASSQTGGLYNEQFF
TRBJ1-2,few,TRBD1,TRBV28,TGTGCCAGCCTACCCCCGCAGGGGGCGTATGAACGGTCCTATGGCTACACCTTC,CASLPPQGAYERSYGYTF
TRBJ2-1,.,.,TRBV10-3,TGTGCCATCAGTGCGATAGCCAGTGAGAATGAGCAGTTCTTC,CAISAIASENEQFF
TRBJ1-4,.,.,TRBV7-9,TGTGCCAGCAGCTTAGGCAGAGGGGGTTCTAATGAAAAACTGTTTTTT,CASSLGRGGSNEKLFF
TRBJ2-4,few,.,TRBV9,TGTGCCAGCAGCGTAGGACAGGCGCTAAACATTCAGTACTTC,CASSVGQALNIQYF
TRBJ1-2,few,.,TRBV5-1,TGCGCCAGCAGCTTGTCCAGCGACAGGGGCTACACCTTC,CASSLSSDRGYTF
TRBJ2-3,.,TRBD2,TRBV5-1,TGCGCCAGCAGCTCCGCGGGAGGGGCAATAGATACGCAGTATTTT,CASSSAGGAIDTQYF
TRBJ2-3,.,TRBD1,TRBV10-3,TGTGCCATCAGTTCCGGGACAGGGGGTACTGGTAGCACAGATACGCAGTATTTT,CAISSGTGGTGSTDTQYF
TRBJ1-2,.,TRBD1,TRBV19,TGTGCCAGTAGTATCTTCGAGGGGGCAGGGGCGGCTGGCTACACCTTC,CASSIFEGAGAAGYTF
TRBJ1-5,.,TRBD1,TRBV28,TGTGCTGTAGGGACAGGGGGCGTTCAGCCCCAGCATTTT,CAVGTGGVQPQHF
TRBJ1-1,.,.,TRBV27,TGTGCCAGCACCAGCCGGGGGTGGGGGACTGAAGCTTTCTTT,CASTSRGWGTEAFF
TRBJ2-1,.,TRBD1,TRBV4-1,TGCGCCAGCAGCCAGAACGACAGGGCCTACAATGAGCAGTTCTTC,CASSQNDRAYNEQFF
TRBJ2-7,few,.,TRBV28,TGTGCCAGCAGTTTATACCAAGGGGGGGCGTCCTACGAGCAGTACTTC,CASSLYQGGASYEQYF
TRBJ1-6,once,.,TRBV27,TGTGCCAGCAGTACGGGAAAAAGCTCCTATAATTCACCCCTCCACTTT,CASSTGKSSYNSPLHF